Sequencing of this TCR beta chain was carried out in a study of cytomegalovirus exposure and HLA in healthy donors (dated by TCRdb to between 2016 and 2019). A note on the overall study: An earlier analysis of roughly 630 of the donors reported roughly 270 Gb of sequence data and some 120 million unique TCR beta sequences from some 180 million T cells. All discovery cohort repertoires had been generated using a single sequencing platform. A later analysis re-analyzed previously published TCR beta repertoires from 500 to 700 donors and added high-resolution HLA genotyping to study TCR occurrence patterns. Alongside the repertoire data, information on donor age, sex, ethnicity and CMV serostatus was compiled. In the later analysis, no new phenotypic data were used to find candidate immune exposures; instead, reliance was placed on TCR beta sequences and their occurrence across donors. An early release covering 550 to 650 HLA-typed donors comprised about 290 gigabases of sequencing data and roughly 85 million unique TCR sequences. The aim of the study was to test whether cataloging public T cell receptors could identify signatures of past pathogen exposure. Besides the first cohort of roughly 640 subjects, a separate validation cohort made up of over 95 different subjects was used. Of the roughly 410 genotyped donors, 75% to 85% were placed in the genetic ancestry cluster associated with self-reported Caucasian donors. The T cell repertoires of 666 subjects were profiled by immunosequencing and related to cytomegalovirus serostatus. Genome-wide SNP genotypes for about 55% of the roughly 670 donors were used in a later genetic analysis, which treated that subset as a discovery cohort. Typing coverage differed by locus: A, B, C, DRB1 and DQB1 were typed in about 620-640 donors, DQA1 in around 500, DPA1 in around 580, and DPB1 in approximately 450. Among roughly 400 genotyped donors of the cohort, an average of around 220,000 unique TCR beta nucleotide sequences was sequenced per donor, of which approximately 19% were non-productive. To predict cytomegalovirus infection status, the study combined high-throughput TCR immunosequencing, statistical association of individual TCRs with disease status, and machine learning. To decide whether each TCR beta V gene segment behaved as functional or pseudogenic, an earlier analysis of some 570 of the donors relied on high-throughput TCR beta sequencing. Both class I and class II loci were covered by HLA typing, at four-digit resolution. Because of strong linkage in the cohort, four or five DR-DQ haplotypes were treated as single units for association and clustering. Overall study outcomes, separate from this receptor: Compared with equally common non-associated chains, HLA-associated TCR beta chains in a later analysis were more clonally expanded and had lower generation probabilities. In a later analysis, the rate of TCR association differed among HLA loci, with DRB1 alleles having the most associated TCRs and HLA-C alleles having the fewest. A few of the identified cytomegalovirus-associated TCR beta chains were confirmed in vitro to be specific for cytomegalovirus antigens. According to a later analysis, parvovirus B19, influenza, CMV and Epstein-Barr virus appeared linked to several top co-occurrence clusters. The 87-base-pair reads could not distinguish some IMGT-functional V segments, including TRBV6-2 and TRBV6-3, so those segments were excluded. Presence/absence analyses assumed roughly uniform sequencing depth across donors, an assumption that may not hold. Strong co-occurrence of HLA alleles, especially DR and DQ, made assigning TCR associations to individual alleles difficult. In both the original and validation cohorts, the classifier was reported to diagnose cytomegalovirus status with high specificity and sensitivity. The earlier analysis of about 600 of the donors excluded 15 to 20 rarely observed V segments, including chromosome 9 orphons, because counts were too low. At a false discovery rate of 0.05, a later analysis linked 15,000 to 20,000 TCR beta sequences to specific HLA alleles. A further reported finding was that TCR beta sequences accurately predicted the HLA-A and HLA-B alleles for most subjects in the first cohort. Because HLA typing was unavailable for some donors at each locus, only the typed subset was used in association tests. Linkage disequilibrium might explain the correlated functional status among segregating V segments, but an unknown experimental factor could not be ruled out. A later analysis found that most CMV-associated TCR beta chains appeared HLA-restricted, with HLA associations seemingly driven largely by CMV exposure. In the study, 150 to 200 TCR beta chains were listed as associated with cytomegalovirus. Most TCR sequences were observed very rarely across donors, whereas some public TCRs were present in many individuals. The only immune exposure information available for the cohort was CMV serostatus. The cohort was sequenced for TCR beta chains only, and without alpha or paired-chain data the features that could be detected were limited. The sequencing pipeline was judged likely to have produced a cluster of highly shared sequence variants as a technical artifact. The authors suggested that the approach could potentially be extended to other disease states and immunological phenotypes. V-gene and J-gene trimming of TCR beta chains was associated with a missense DCLRE1C variant in a later genetic analysis, and the association was replicated in an independent cohort. A later genetic analysis reported fewer N-insertions in productive TCRs among donors in an Asian-associated ancestry cluster than the roughly 620-donor mean. An earlier analysis of 587 of the donors showed that most TCR beta V segments appeared in productive rearrangements either about 87% or about 30% of the time, which broadly matched IMGT annotations.

Worth noting for this clone: The antigen this receptor binds is unknown. Base qualities are not provided; no much larger clone lies one nucleotide away.

The junction shows trimming of 0 bases on V and 0 bases on J, plus 8 bases between the germline ends. Via the germline V gene, CDR1 is SGHTA and CDR2 FQGNSA. The CDR3, from cysteine to phenylalanine, totals 15 residues. Kept here is only the CDR3 DNA, which spans 45 bases and is read in frame from base 1. Libraries were made using the immunoSEQ multiplex PCR assay. The multiplex PCR relied on a mix of 60 forward primers for TCR Vbeta segments and 13 reverse primers for TCR Jbeta segments. The CDR3 region of rearranged TCR beta genes was amplified from genomic DNA with a multiplex PCR assay. On the Illumina HiSeq System, the amplified TCR beta libraries were sequenced as 87-base-pair reads. The paper's data handling went like this. In a later analysis, tens of millions of unique TCR beta chains were counted across the approximately 620 repertoires, and about 9.9 million of these chains were shared by at least two donors. Raw reads were error-corrected and collapsed into unique sequences with a nearest-neighbor algorithm that merged closely related sequences to remove PCR and sequencing errors. CDR3 sequences were aligned to IMGT reference sequences to assign V, D and J gene segments. For a sequence to be retained, at least a six-nucleotide match to both a V gene segment and a J gene segment was required. A rearrangement was called productive if the CDR3 had no stop codons and remained in frame with V and J, and every other rearrangement was called non-productive. Following IMGT convention, CDR3 was defined as the stretch from the second conserved V-encoded cysteine up to the conserved J-encoded phenylalanine. In an earlier analysis of roughly 580 of the donors, sequences lacking an unambiguous match to a single V gene segment were excluded. In an earlier analysis of more than 500 of the donors, a V segment was called functional when productive rearrangements were above 56.7%, and segregating when the standard deviation between donors exceeded 5%. A statistical classification framework was built to diagnose cytomegalovirus status from the catalog of TCR beta chain sequences. V and J gene assignment, in a later analysis, came from comparing TCR nucleotide sequences with IMGT/GENE-DB human TR gene sequences. The TCRdist pipeline was used in a later analysis to assign CDR3 sequences and most-parsimonious VDJ recombination scenarios. In a later analysis, each TCR beta chain was defined by its CDR3 amino acid sequence together with its V-gene family, and reads lacking a unique V-gene family were excluded. To address suspected cross-contamination and a sequencing artifact, a later analysis removed 450 to 700 highly shared, low-generation-probability nucleotide sequences. In a later analysis, a clonal expansion index for each public chain was calculated from normalized within-repertoire ranks of inferred template counts. In a later analysis, generation probabilities were computed with a VDJ recombination model fitted to out-of-frame rearrangements, and the resulting probabilities were checked against IGoR. Hypergeometric tests were used in a later analysis to score TCR-TCR, TCR-HLA and TCR-CMV co-occurrence, with a repertoire-size bias correction applied to the TCR pairs. To estimate false discovery rates, a later analysis permuted the HLA or CMV assignments 20 times. A later analysis grouped co-occurring TCRs with DBSCAN, adding TCRdist sequence similarity when clustering within HLA-allele-positive subsets. Repertoires with fewer than 30,000 or more than 120,000 public chains, plus five repertoires with anomalous nucleotide sharing, were excluded from co-occurrence clustering. TCRdb retrieved this table from immuneACCESS and kept in-frame rearrangements only. Not all clones are present; in checked studies, unresolved V genes account for under half, and no reason is known for the remainder. V and J calls and clone size are those listed in that table; D and trimming were worked out from the DNA. The sample table holds some 150,000 clones, of which 80% were seen once. Over 1% of the sample comes from the top ten.

The cohort was made up of hundreds of healthy bone marrow donors. Cohort members were all nominally healthy when sampled, although unrecorded immune exposures were likely present. The donor tested CMV seronegative and was one of the 352 seronegative cohort members. Every donor gave a peripheral blood sample, and the peripheral blood mononuclear cells from that sample were used for TCR beta sequencing. Genomic DNA extraction from the blood cell samples was performed with the Qiagen DNeasy Blood Extraction Kit. This chain is built from TRBV7-2 and TRBJ1-1, with no confidently assigned D gene. The TCR was taken from a woman aged 45-60 years in good health and CMV-seronegative. The sample comprised PBMCs. In nucleotides, the sequence is TGTGCCAGCAGCTTAGCGGGCCTGCTGAACACTGAAGCTTTCTTT. This is translated as CASSLAGLLNTEAFF.